The 29 T cell receptor beta chains reported below all come from one sample, sequenced in a study of T cell responses to AZD1222 COVID-19 vaccine (dated by TCRdb to the early 2020s). To prepare the library, the immunoSEQ multiplex PCR assay was applied. The clones in this table, taken by TCRdb from immuneACCESS, are in-frame only. Not every clone is retained; where verified, under half of the shortfall comes from an unresolved V gene, and the cause of the rest is unknown. The sample contains 100,000 to 150,000 clones, around 83% of them found a single time. Of the sample, around 4.4% falls within the top ten clones. The time point label, as the study defines it: about 28 days (+/-7) after the second vaccine dose. Sequencing was performed on peripheral blood, taken 28 days after the second AZD1222 dose. These receptors originate from an adult who received the AZD1222 COVID-19 vaccine.

This chain connects TRBV6-5 to TRBJ1-1; D possibly corresponds to TRBD1 (6 bases). CDR1 MNHEY and CDR2 SVGAGI come from the germline V gene. Deletions cut 0 bases from V and 6 bases from J, with 14 bases between. This CDR3 contains 15 residues. For the CDR3, the DNA is TGTGCCAGCAGTTACTCTTTCCTCAGGGGCCCTGAAGCTTTCTTT. It encodes CASSYSFLRGPEAFF.

This chain joins TRBV6-5 and TRBJ1-1; 8 nucleotides agree with TRBD1. V was clipped by 7 bases and J by 0 bases; unmatched bases: 4. In germline, CDR1 is MNHEY, CDR2 SVGAGI. The CDR3 sequence is 14 residues long. The CDR3 protein is CASTMTGVNTEAFF. In nucleotides, the CDR3 is TGTGCCAGCACCATGACAGGGGTGAACACTGAAGCTTTCTTT.

The chain is built from TRBV19 and TRBJ1-2; D is unclear. The germline V gene encodes CDR1 LNHDA and CDR2 SQIVND (reference sequence). The CDR3 contains 12 residues. V was cut by 9 bases and J by 4 bases, with 12 bases left in between. For the CDR3, the DNA is TGTGCCAGCGCTGCCTGGGGCTATGGCTACACCTTC. Its protein is CASAAWGYGYTF.

The rearrangement joins TRBV5-4 to TRBJ2-1; a weak D match, TRBD1 (6 bases). The V end was cut by 0 bases, the J end by 1 base, with 11 bases between. Looked up from germline, CDR1 is SGHNT and CDR2 is YYREEE (reference sequence). There are 16 residues in the CDR3. CDR3 loop: CASSLAGQGSYNEQFF. In DNA form, the CDR3 reads TGTGCCAGCAGCTTGGCGGGGCAGGGGTCCTACAATGAGCAGTTCTTC. Combining the CDR3 with reference TRBV5-4 and TRBJ2-1 gives the whole variable domain ETGVTQSPTHLIKTRGQQVTLRCSSQSGHNTVSWYQQALGQGPQFIFQYYREEENGRGNFPPRFSGLQFPNYSSELNVNALELDDSALYLCASSLAGQGSYNEQFFGPGTRLTVL.

The rearrangement links TRBV28 to TRBJ1-2; weak D call: TRBD1 (5 bases). Germline V gene data show CDR1 as MDHEN and CDR2 as SYDVKM. The CDR3 totals 14 residues. Between the trimmed V and J ends, which lost 5 bases and 0 bases, there was a span of 10 bases. The CDR3 here is CASSPLGANYGYTF. For the CDR3, the DNA is TGTGCCAGCAGTCCCCTGGGGGCTAACTATGGCTACACCTTC.

This rearrangement joins TRBV27 to TRBJ1-3; D remains unclear. CDR1 MNHEY and CDR2 SMNVEV come from the germline V gene (reference sequence). Trimming left V 0 bases short and J 0 bases short, with 6 bases between. The CDR3 has 15 residues. CDR3 nucleotide sequence: TGTGCCAGCAGTTTATCGCGCAGCTCTGGAAACACCATATATTTT. This encodes CASSLSRSSGNTIYF.

The chain combines TRBV20-1 with TRBJ1-3, with 8 positions matching TRBD1. Germline values: CDR1 DFQATT, CDR2 SNEGSKA (reference sequence). V lost 3 bases to trimming and J lost 7 bases; unmatched junction nucleotides: 14. The length of the CDR3 is 16 residues. CDR3 in amino acids: CSASYESDREANTIYF. In DNA form, the CDR3 reads TGCAGTGCTAGTTACGAATCGGACAGGGAGGCGAACACCATATATTTT.

The chain carries TRBV6-2 or TRBV6-3 and TRBJ2-5, with D unresolved. The CDR3 runs to 14 residues. In germline, CDR1 is MNHEY, CDR2 SVGEGT. Trimming stripped 2 bases from V and 4 bases from J, with 11 bases between. CDR3 amino acids: CASSYGGRVETQYF. CDR3 DNA: TGTGCCAGCAGTTACGGTGGAAGGGTAGAGACCCAGTACTTC.

For the CDR3, the DNA is TGTGCCAGCAGGACTAGACTAGCTACCTTCGGAGAGCAGTTCTTC. It codes for CASRTRLATFGEQFF. V gene TRBV27 combines with J gene TRBJ2-1; 7 nucleotides match TRBD2. Trimming removed 6 bases from V and 10 bases from J; junction bases left unmatched: 15. The V gene's germline CDR1 is MNHEY and CDR2 SMNVEV (reference sequence). The CDR3 length is 15 residues.

The chain uses TRBV6-5 and TRBJ1-4, with D tentatively TRBD1 (6 bases). This CDR3 region has 15 residues. CDR1 MNHEY and CDR2 SVGAGI come from the germline V gene. Trimming stripped 8 bases from V and 3 bases from J, with 16 bases between. DNA of the CDR3: TGTGCCAGCGCCGAGGGGGGCGCGTCTAATGAAAAACTGTTTTTT. Amino acid sequence: CASAEGGASNEKLFF.

This chain uses TRBV28 with TRBJ1-1; D unresolved. Germline V gene sequence: CDR1 MDHEN, CDR2 SYDVKM. This CDR3 is 11 amino acids long. Trimming cost V 3 bases and J 8 bases, with 7 bases left between them. The CDR3 reads CASSFGLEAFF. CDR3 nucleotide sequence: TGTGCCAGCAGTTTTGGTCTGGAAGCTTTCTTT.

This rearrangement joins TRBV2 to TRBJ2-1; TRBD2 matches 11 bases. Germline CDR1 SNHLY, CDR2 FYNNEI. The length of the CDR3 is 14 residues. V shed 7 bases, J shed 7 bases, and the junction held 6 bases outside the gene matches. The CDR3 sequence is CASNPSGGSNEQFF. The CDR3 DNA follows: TGTGCCAGCAACCCTAGCGGGGGGTCTAATGAGCAGTTCTTC.

This clone was detected a few times. The V and J genes are TRBV6-5 and TRBJ2-1; the match to TRBD2 covers 9 bases. The J segment lost 6 bases and the V segment lost 2 bases, leaving 8 bases of the junction unmatched. The germline CDR1 and CDR2 sequences are MNHEY and SVGAGI. The CDR3 covers 16 residues. The CDR3 region is CASSYESLAGTNEQFF. The DNA of the CDR3 is TGTGCCAGCAGTTACGAAAGTCTAGCGGGGACCAATGAGCAGTTCTTC.

This rearrangement joins TRBV9 to TRBJ2-3, with 9 positions matching TRBD2. There are 16 residues in the CDR3. The ends lost 0 bases at V and 5 bases at J; junction bases unmatched: 7. Germline lookup yields CDR1 SGDLS and CDR2 YYNGEE. As DNA, the CDR3 is TGTGCCAGCAGCGTAGCGTGGAGCGGGGGGCTAGATACGCAGTATTTT. Translated, it gives CASSVAWSGGLDTQYF.

The rearrangement uses TRBV28 and TRBJ1-3; tentatively, D is TRBD1 (5 bases). Germline-derived CDR1 and CDR2 are MDHEN and SYDVKM. This CDR3 spans 16 amino acids. V lost 5 bases and J lost 1, with 15 bases in between. This CDR3 is CASSPAGTGSGNTIYF. CDR3 nucleotides: TGTGCCAGCAGTCCCGCCGGGACGGGGTCTGGAAACACCATATATTTT. Together with reference TRBV28 and TRBJ1-3, the CDR3 gives the full variable domain: DVKVTQSSRYLVKRTGEKVFLECVQDMDHENMFWYRQDPGLGLRLIYFSYDVKMKEKGDIPEGYSVSREKKERFSLILESASTNQTSMYLCASSPAGTGSGNTIYFGEGSWLTVV.

The chain uses TRBV29-1 and TRBJ2-3, with D possibly matching TRBD1 (6 bases). The length of the CDR3 is 13 residues. Trimming left V 6 bases short and J 6 bases short, with 16 bases between. The V gene's germline CDR1 is SQVTM and CDR2 ANQGSEA. The CDR3 DNA sequence: TGCAGCGTGGCACTCTATGACAGGGATACGCAGTATTTT. This encodes CSVALYDRDTQYF.

This sequence joins TRBV2 and TRBJ2-7, with TRBD2 identical over 11 bases. The CDR3 has 17 residues. CDR1 and CDR2 (germline): SNHLY, FYNNEI. J lost 5 bases, V lost 6 bases, and 15 bases had no gene match. The CDR3 loop reads CASRTTLAGGPRDEQYF. The CDR3 DNA follows: TGTGCCAGCAGGACCACTCTAGCGGGGGGCCCTCGGGACGAGCAGTACTTC.

The chain links TRBV13 to TRBJ1-1, with D hard to call. With 5 bases removed from V and 1 base from J, the gap between germline ends came to 8 bases. Germline V gene sequence: CDR1 PRHDT, CDR2 FYEKMQ (reference sequence). The CDR3 sequence is 13 residues long. The CDR3 here is CASSPSPNTEAFF. CDR3 nucleotide sequence: TGTGCCAGCAGCCCCAGCCCGAACACTGAAGCTTTCTTT.

The genes are TRBV6-5 and TRBJ2-6, with D maybe TRBD2 (5 bases). This CDR3 region has 16 residues. Looked up from germline, CDR1 is MNHEY and CDR2 is SVGAGI. V lost 0 bases to trimming and J lost 0 bases, with 6 bases between them. CDR3 nucleotides: TGTGCCAGCAGTTACTCAGGGAGCTCTGGGGCCAACGTCCTGACTTTC. Translating gives CASSYSGSSGANVLTF.

This chain joins TRBV3-1 (or the pseudogene TRBV3-2) and TRBJ1-4; the D gene is possibly TRBD1 (6 bases). CDR3 length equals 18 residues. Germline lookup yields CDR1 LGHDT and CDR2 YNNKEL (reference sequence). The ends were cut back, 0 bases at V and 4 bases at J, with 18 bases in the middle. CDR3 sequence (DNA): TGTGCCAGCAGCCAAGATGTAACTAGGGGGGGCTATAATGAAAAACTGTTTTTT. It codes for CASSQDVTRGGYNEKLFF.

This rearrangement joins TRBV21-1 to TRBJ2-3. TRBV21-1 is annotated as a pseudogene. The CDR3 contains 16 residues. The CDR3 DNA follows: TGTGCCAGCAGCAAACCAGATCGTGGGAGCACAGATACGCAGTATTTT. Protein: CASSKPDRGSTDTQYF.

The J gene is TRBJ2-5, the V gene TRBV19; no clear D. CDR1 and CDR2 (germline): LNHDA, SQIVND (reference sequence). V lost 1 base and J lost 2, with 5 bases in between. The CDR3 consists of 13 residues. CDR3 DNA sequence: TGTGCCAGTAGTATAGGTAGTCAAGAGACCCAGTACTTC. It yields the protein CASSIGSQETQYF.

The rearrangement uses TRBV19 and TRBJ1-2, with D perhaps TRBD1 (6 bases). V lost 4 bases and J 7 bases, leaving 13 bases between the germline ends. Germline lookup yields CDR1 LNHDA and CDR2 SQIVND (reference sequence). The CDR3 is made up of 13 amino acids. The CDR3 sequence: CASSTRGAIGYTF. The DNA of the CDR3 is TGTGCCAGTAGTACTCGGGGGGCGATTGGCTACACCTTC.

In regard to this clone: Germline is not matched at one junction end, which may reflect a read error. The chain carries TRBV6-5 and TRBJ2-7, with 9 bases matching TRBD1. This CDR3 comprises 12 residues. Germline CDR1 reads MNHEY; CDR2 reads SVGAGI. The CDR3 reads CASSYSGDRESF. The CDR3, as DNA: TGTGCCAGCAGTTACTCGGGGGACAGGGAGTCTTTC.

This clone is a singleton in its sample. The chain carries TRBV28 and TRBJ1-6; D is uncertain. CDR3 size: 13 residues. With 7 bases removed from V and 9 bases from J, the gap between germline ends came to 13 bases. The germline V gene encodes CDR1 MDHEN and CDR2 SYDVKM. The CDR3 DNA is TGTGCCAGCACAGCCCAAATTGGTTCACCCCTCCACTTT. Its protein product is CASTAQIGSPLHF.

The CDR3: CASSPGTVYGYTF. The CDR3 DNA sequence: TGTGCCAGCAGCCCAGGGACAGTCTATGGCTACACCTTC. The rearrangement links TRBV5-6 to TRBJ1-2; 7 positions agree with TRBD1. Germline CDR1 SGHDT, CDR2 YYEEEE. There are 13 residues in the CDR3. J gave up 4 bases and V 4 bases, and 4 bases lay outside the gene matches.

V and J are TRBV24-1 and TRBJ2-7, with D unresolved. The CDR3 contains 11 residues. Germline V CDR1 and CDR2: KGHDR, SFDVKD. Trimming cost V 8 bases and J 5 bases, with 9 bases left between them. CDR3 in amino acids: CATITSDEQYF. The CDR3 DNA reads TGTGCCACCATCACAAGTGACGAGCAGTACTTC.

The gene calls are TRBV10-3 and TRBJ1-5; D not resolved. CDR3 size: 15 residues. V lost 5 bases to trimming and J lost 9 bases, with 20 bases between them. Germline CDR1 ENHRY, CDR2 SYGVKD. The CDR3, as DNA: TGTGCCATCAGTCGGACCGGTATAGCAGGTCGGCCCCAGCATTTT. Amino acid sequence: CAISRTGIAGRPQHF.

J is TRBJ2-1 and V is TRBV18; 11 bases map to TRBD2. Germline-derived CDR1 and CDR2 are KGHSH and LQKENI. The CDR3 contains 18 residues. Unmatched junction bases numbered 6, after V lost 2 bases and J lost 0 bases. CDR3 in amino acids: CASSPGASGGSSYNEQFF. CDR3 DNA: TGTGCCAGCTCACCAGGGGCTAGCGGGGGGAGCTCCTACAATGAGCAGTTCTTC.